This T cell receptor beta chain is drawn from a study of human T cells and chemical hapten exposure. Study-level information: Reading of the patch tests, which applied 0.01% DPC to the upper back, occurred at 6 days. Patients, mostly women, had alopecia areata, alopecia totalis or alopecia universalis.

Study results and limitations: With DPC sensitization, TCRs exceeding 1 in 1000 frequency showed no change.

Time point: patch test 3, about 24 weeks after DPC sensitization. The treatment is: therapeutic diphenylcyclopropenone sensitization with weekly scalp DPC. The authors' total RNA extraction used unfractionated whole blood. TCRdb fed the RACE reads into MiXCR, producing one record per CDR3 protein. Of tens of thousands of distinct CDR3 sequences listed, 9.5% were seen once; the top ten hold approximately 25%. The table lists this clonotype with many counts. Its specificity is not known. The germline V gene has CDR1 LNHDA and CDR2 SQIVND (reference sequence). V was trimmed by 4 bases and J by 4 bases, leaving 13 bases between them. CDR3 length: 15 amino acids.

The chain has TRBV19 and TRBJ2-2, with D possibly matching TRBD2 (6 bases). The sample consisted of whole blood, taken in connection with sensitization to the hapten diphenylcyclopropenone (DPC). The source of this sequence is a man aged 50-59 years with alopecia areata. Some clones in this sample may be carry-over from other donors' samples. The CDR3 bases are TGTGCCAGTAGTACAACGGGAGTGGGCACCGGGGAGCTGTTTTTT. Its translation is CASSTTGVGTGELFF.